Listed below are T cell receptor beta chains from one sample, sequenced in a study of CD8 T cells in ankylosing spondylitis. A single record per CDR3 protein comes from TCRdb applying MiXCR to the 5' RACE reads. The sample has 200,000 to 250,000 distinct CDR3 sequences; 9.5% to 12% are singletons. The sample was blood, either unsorted or a sorted T cell fraction (not recorded which). These receptors were collected from a male donor with ankylosing spondylitis or in good health (not recorded which). Both conserved end residues are part of each CDR3. D genes are given only for firm matches. Some rows have no size entry. The others give once, few or many, or a class for an expanded clone.

TRBV7-9,TRBJ2-2,few,-,TGTGCCAGCAGCTTAAACAGGCAACCGAACACCGGGGAGCTGTTTTTT,CASSLNRQPNTGELFF
TRBV12-3/TRBV12-4,TRBJ2-5,many,-,TGTGCCAGCAGTTCCCTAAGAGTTGCGGAGACCCAGTACTTC,CASSSLRVAETQYF
TRBV5-1,TRBJ2-1,many,-,TGCGCCAGCAGCTTGCCTGGGGAAGAGCAGTTCTTC,CASSLPGEEQFF
TRBV6-1,TRBJ1-5,few,-,TGTGCCAGCAGCTCCGCGGGCAGGTTCGGCAATCAGCCCCAGCATTTT,CASSSAGRFGNQPQHF
TRBV29-1,TRBJ1-2,many,-,TGCAGCGTTGAAGATCTTTCTGGGTCCTGGGGAGGATATGGCTACACCTTC,CSVEDLSGSWGGYGYTF
TRBV20-1,TRBJ1-1,-,TRBD1,TGCAGTGCTCCCCGGACAGGGTCTGAAGCTTTCTTT,CSAPRTGSEAFF
TRBV29-1,TRBJ2-7,many,-,TGCAGCGTTGGAGGAGGGCAGGGGATCGACGAGCAGTACTTC,CSVGGGQGIDEQYF
TRBV18,TRBJ1-1,-,-,TGTGCCAGCTCCAACGGGGACACTGAAGCTTTCTTT,CASSNGDTEAFF
TRBV6-1,TRBJ2-2,many,TRBD2,TGTGCCAGCAGCATGAGGCTTAGCGGGGGCATCACCGGGGAGCTGTTTTTT,CASSMRLSGGITGELFF
TRBV29-1,TRBJ2-3,-,-,TGCAGCTCCAGGCTCCGTGGCACAGATACGCAGTATTTT,CSSRLRGTDTQYF
TRBV3-1,TRBJ1-2,many,-,TGTGCCAGCAGCCGCGGCACAGCTAACTATGGCTACACCTTC,CASSRGTANYGYTF
TRBV11-2,TRBJ2-2,-,-,TGTGCCAGCAGCCGAACGGGGGCAGGCAAGCTAACCACCGGGGAGCTGTTTTTT,CASSRTGAGKLTTGELFF
TRBV28,TRBJ2-3,many,TRBD2,TGTGCCAGCAGCAAGGACCCGCTAGCGGGGGGGCCGGATACGCAGTATTTT,CASSKDPLAGGPDTQYF
TRBV29-1,TRBJ2-2,many,-,TGCAGCGTTACCCGGTCGTTGGGCACCGGGGAGCTGTTTTTT,CSVTRSLGTGELFF
TRBV30,TRBJ2-5,many,TRBD1,TGTGCCTGGAGCGGCGCCGGGACAGCGCTGGGAGAGACCCAGTACTTC,CAWSGAGTALGETQYF
TRBV15,TRBJ1-2,many,-,TGTGCCACCAGCAGGGATGTCTATGGCTACACCTTC,CATSRDVYGYTF